These 10 T cell receptor beta chains were all obtained from the same sample, sequenced in a study of graft-versus-host responses after intestinal transplantation. This table comes from immunoSEQ multiplex PCR, and its TCRdb copy is limited to in-frame clones, with some not included. The sample carries 93,000 or so clones, under 95% recorded once. Antigens of these TCRs are unknown. Sequences were derived from unstimulated CD8+ T cells sorted from spleen or lymph node cells, sampled before intestinal transplant. Source of these receptors: a human donor who received an intestinal transplant.

V gene TRBV6-1 combines with J gene TRBJ1-1, with 9 bases that match TRBD1. V lost 8 bases, J lost 1 base, and 2 bases stayed unmatched. This CDR3 spans 13 amino acids. Germline loops: CDR1 MNHNS, CDR2 SASEGT. In nucleotides, the CDR3 is TGTGCCAGCCTGGGACAGGGGAACACTGAAGCTTTCTTT. It encodes CASLGQGNTEAFF.

The chain recombines TRBV4-1 with TRBJ2-7; 8 nucleotides align to TRBD2. This CDR3 contains 15 residues. Looked up from germline, CDR1 is MGHRA and CDR2 is YSYEKL. The V gene end was trimmed by 4 bases and the J gene end by 2 bases; junction bases not matched to a gene: 7. CDR3 region: CASSPSVGGAYEQYF. As DNA, the CDR3 is TGCGCCAGCAGCCCCTCAGTCGGGGGGGCCTACGAGCAGTACTTC.

The V call is TRBV13, the J call TRBJ2-1, with 7 bases identical to TRBD2. In germline, CDR1 is PRHDT, CDR2 FYEKMQ (reference sequence). J lost 7 bases, V lost 3 bases, and 6 bases had no gene match. There are 14 residues in the CDR3. CDR3 DNA sequence: TGTGCCAGCAGCTTCAACACCGGGGGGAATGAGCAGTTCTTC. This sequence encodes CASSFNTGGNEQFF.

V is TRBV6-5 and J is TRBJ2-1; D not resolved. The ends were cut back, 0 bases at V and 3 bases at J, with 3 bases in the middle. The CDR3 spans 13 residues. The germline CDR1 and CDR2 sequences are MNHEY and SVGAGI. The CDR3 is CASSYSNYNEQFF. CDR3 bases: TGTGCCAGCAGTTACTCGAACTACAATGAGCAGTTCTTC.

In this sample, this clone turned up a few times. The V gene is TRBV5-1, the J gene TRBJ1-4, with 8 bases matching TRBD1. The CDR3 is 15 residues long. With 0 bases clipped from V and 8 bases from J, the junction kept 6 bases outside the gene matches. Germline CDR1 reads SGHRS; CDR2 reads YFSETQ. CDR3 sequence reads: CASSLEGRGREKLFF. The CDR3 DNA follows: TGCGCCAGCAGCTTGGAGGGCAGGGGGCGAGAAAAACTGTTTTTT.

CDR3 region: CSARNLHEFF. DNA for the CDR3: TGCAGTGCTAGGAACCTTCACGAGTTCTTC. The chain couples TRBV20-1 to TRBJ2-1, with D uncertain. The CDR3 sequence is 10 residues long. Germline V gene lookup returns CDR1 DFQATT and CDR2 SNEGSKA (reference sequence). V was pared by 3 bases and J by 14 bases, with 11 bases between.

This clone was recorded once. The chain recombines TRBV6-1 with TRBJ2-5, with 10 bases matching TRBD1. Germline values: CDR1 MNHNS, CDR2 SASEGT. The CDR3 sequence is 14 residues long. V gave up 6 bases and J gave up 8 bases; unmatched junction bases: 9. The CDR3 nucleotides are TGTGCCAGCAGCGACGAGGGGACAGGGGATACCCAGTACTTC. Translation gives CASSDEGTGDTQYF.

The V call is TRBV7-9, the J call TRBJ2-7; D gene uncertain. The CDR3 loop spans 14 amino acids. Deletions cut 4 bases from V and 3 bases from J, with 13 bases between. Germline CDR1 SEHNR, CDR2 FQNEAQ (reference sequence). CDR3 nucleotides: TGTGCCAGCAGCTCCTGGACGGATTACTACGAGCAGTACTTC. Translated: CASSSWTDYYEQYF.

V gene TRBV4-1 combines with J gene TRBJ1-4; 8 bases agree with TRBD1. From germline, CDR1 is MGHRA and CDR2 YSYEKL. The length of the CDR3 is 14 residues. The junction had 5 bases not matched to a gene; V was cut back by 3 bases and J by 8 bases. The CDR3 sequence: CASSHRTGSEKLFF. Written as DNA, the CDR3 is TGCGCCAGCAGCCACAGGACAGGGAGCGAAAAACTGTTTTTT.

Remarks on this clone: One junction end disagrees with the germline gene, perhaps due to a read error. The chain combines TRBV2 with TRBJ2-7; 8 positions match TRBD1. This CDR3 is built from 11 residues. CDR1 and CDR2 from the germline V gene are SNHLY and FYNNEI. CDR3 in amino acids: CASSDGQGSDF. The CDR3 DNA reads TGTGCCAGCAGTGATGGACAGGGAAGTGACTTC.